Listed below are T cell receptor beta chains from one sample, sequenced in a study of blood T cell repertoires in COVID-19. Clones were sequenced by immunoSEQ multiplex PCR, and TCRdb holds only the in-frame ones, with some missing. The data contain about 210,000 clones, around 83% of them seen just once; the ten biggest clones take up 7% to 10%. Sequencing was performed on peripheral blood. These receptors were obtained from a woman in her 50s with acute or convalescent COVID-19. Each CDR3 is given with its conserved first and last residue. The order of the fields is J gene, V gene, clone size, D gene, CDR3 DNA, CDR3 protein. The D gene is left open where the match is weak. Part of the rows lack a size; the others show once, few, many or a class for expanded clones.

J: TRBJ1-3; V: TRBV5-1; size: -; D: -; DNA: TGCGCCAGCAGCGCCCTGGGCAGGTGGGGAGACACCATATATTTT; CDR3: CASSALGRWGDTIYF
J: TRBJ2-7; V: TRBV5-1; size: -; D: -; DNA: TGCGCCAGCAGCTTGGAACCGGGACATTCCTACGAGCAGTACTTC; CDR3: CASSLEPGHSYEQYF
J: TRBJ1-4; V: TRBV20-1; size: -; D: TRBD1; DNA: TGCAGTGCTAGTAAGGGGGCAGATGAAAAACTGTTTTTT; CDR3: CSASKGADEKLFF
J: TRBJ2-1; V: TRBV10-1; size: -; D: TRBD2; DNA: TGCGCCAGCAGCCGCGCGACTAGCCCTCCCTACAATGAGCAGTTCTTC; CDR3: CASSRATSPPYNEQFF
J: TRBJ1-1; V: TRBV28; size: many; D: TRBD1; DNA: TGTGCCAGCAGCGACACGAGGGCAGGGGGCACTGAAGCTTTCTTT; CDR3: CASSDTRAGGTEAFF
J: TRBJ2-5; V: TRBV2; size: -; D: TRBD1; DNA: TGTGCCAGCAGGGGACAGGGGGTCGTTAGCGGGAGTCCGCGGGAGACCCAGTACTTC; CDR3: CASRGQGVVSGSPRETQYF
J: TRBJ2-3; V: TRBV28; size: -; D: -; DNA: TGTGCCAGCAGTTTACCCGGGACTCCCACAGATACGCAGTATTTT; CDR3: CASSLPGTPTDTQYF
J: TRBJ1-1; V: TRBV6-5; size: -; D: TRBD1; DNA: TGTGCCAGCAGTTCGCTGGACAGGCGGTCAGGGGCTTTCTTT; CDR3: CASSSLDRRSGAFF
J: TRBJ2-5; V: TRBV5-1; size: once; D: TRBD2; DNA: TGCGCCAGCAGCTTGGCGGGAGGTCGGGAGACCCAGTACTTC; CDR3: CASSLAGGRETQYF
J: TRBJ1-1; V: TRBV12-3/TRBV12-4; size: -; D: -; DNA: TGTGCCAGTCGACCCGGGGGAAACACTGAAGCTTTCTTT; CDR3: CASRPGGNTEAFF
J: TRBJ2-2; V: TRBV15; size: -; D: TRBD1; DNA: TGTGCCACCAGCAGCCTGGACAGGGGGAACACCGGGGAGCTGTTTTTT; CDR3: CATSSLDRGNTGELFF
J: TRBJ2-5; V: TRBV5-6; size: -; D: -; DNA: TGTGCCAGCAGCTTGGCCCTACGGGGGTTTCTAAACGAGACCCAGTACTTC; CDR3: CASSLALRGFLNETQYF
J: TRBJ2-5; V: TRBV7-2; size: -; D: TRBD1; DNA: TGTGCCAGCAGCCGGGACAGGCAAGAGACCCAGTACTTC; CDR3: CASSRDRQETQYF
J: TRBJ1-1; V: TRBV2; size: -; D: TRBD1; DNA: TGTGCCAGCACCGTGGACAGGGGAGGAGCTTTCTTT; CDR3: CASTVDRGGAFF
J: TRBJ2-5; V: TRBV3-1/TRBV3-2; size: -; D: -; DNA: TGTGCCAGCAGCCCGCTAACGGGAGCGGAGACCCAGTACTTC; CDR3: CASSPLTGAETQYF
J: TRBJ2-1; V: TRBV5-1; size: -; D: TRBD2; DNA: TGCGCCAGCAGCCTACCCACTAGCGCCGAGGGCAATGAGCAGTTCTTC; CDR3: CASSLPTSAEGNEQFF
J: TRBJ2-7; V: TRBV7-9; size: few; D: -; DNA: TGTGCCAGCAGCTTAGGATGGAGCTACGAGCAGTACTTC; CDR3: CASSLGWSYEQYF
J: TRBJ2-1; V: TRBV27; size: -; D: TRBD1; DNA: TGTGCCACCGGACAGGGGGCAGGAAATGAGCAGTTCTTC; CDR3: CATGQGAGNEQFF
J: TRBJ2-7; V: TRBV3-1/TRBV3-2; size: -; D: TRBD2; DNA: TGTGCCAGCAGCGACTGGACTAGTTTGAACTTC; CDR3: CASSDWTSLNF
J: TRBJ2-5; V: TRBV3-1/TRBV3-2; size: -; D: -; DNA: TGTGCCAGCAGCCAAACCGGACTGGAAGAGACCCAGTACTTC; CDR3: CASSQTGLEETQYF
J: TRBJ2-5; V: TRBV29-1; size: -; D: -; DNA: TGCAGCGTCGATTTGCTGGGACAACAAGAGACCCAGTACTTC; CDR3: CSVDLLGQQETQYF
J: TRBJ2-1; V: TRBV5-4; size: -; D: TRBD1; DNA: TGTGCCAGCAGCACTGAACCGGGACAGGGTAACAATGAGCAGTTCTTC; CDR3: CASSTEPGQGNNEQFF
J: TRBJ2-3; V: TRBV5-5; size: -; D: -; DNA: TGTGCCAGCAGCCCCAGGGGCGGTCTCACAGATACGCAGTATTTT; CDR3: CASSPRGGLTDTQYF
J: TRBJ2-1; V: TRBV5-1; size: -; D: TRBD2; DNA: TGCGCCAGCAGCTTGACTAGCGGGGTCAATGAGCAGTTCTTC; CDR3: CASSLTSGVNEQFF
J: TRBJ2-1; V: TRBV7-2; size: -; D: TRBD1; DNA: TGTGCCAGCAGCTTAGTTTTCCGGGACAGGGGGCACAATGAGCAGTTCTTC; CDR3: CASSLVFRDRGHNEQFF
J: TRBJ2-5; V: TRBV24-1; size: -; D: TRBD1; DNA: TGTGCCACCAGTGATCCAGGGGGCATTGAGACCCAGTACTTC; CDR3: CATSDPGGIETQYF
J: TRBJ1-1; V: TRBV28; size: -; D: TRBD1; DNA: TGTGCCAGCATGACAGGGGGCCACACTGAAGCTTTCTTT; CDR3: CASMTGGHTEAFF
J: TRBJ1-1; V: TRBV27; size: few; D: TRBD1; DNA: TGTGCCAGCAGCCCCGGACAGGGGGGCACTGAAGCTTTCTTT; CDR3: CASSPGQGGTEAFF
J: TRBJ2-7; V: TRBV5-1; size: once; D: TRBD2; DNA: TGCGCCAGCAGCTTGGCCAGCGGGACCCGCTCCTACGAGCAGTACTTC; CDR3: CASSLASGTRSYEQYF
J: TRBJ2-3; V: TRBV19; size: once; D: -; DNA: TGTGCCAGTAGTACTTCCGCAGATACGCAGTATTTT; CDR3: CASSTSADTQYF
J: TRBJ2-7; V: TRBV10-2; size: few; D: TRBD2; DNA: TGCGCCAGCAGGGACTGGACTAGCGGCTACGAGCAGTACTTC; CDR3: CASRDWTSGYEQYF
J: TRBJ1-1; V: TRBV3-1/TRBV3-2; size: -; D: -; DNA: TGTGCCAGCAGTTACAGCTCTGAAGCTTTCTTT; CDR3: CASSYSSEAFF
J: TRBJ2-2; V: TRBV2; size: few; D: TRBD2; DNA: TGTGCCAGCCGGAAGAACGTGGGAGCGGGAGCGGGCGGGGAGCTGTTTTTT; CDR3: CASRKNVGAGAGGELFF
J: TRBJ2-1; V: TRBV5-6; size: -; D: TRBD2; DNA: TGTGCCAGCAGCCCGGGACTAGCGGGAGATGAGCAGTTCTTC; CDR3: CASSPGLAGDEQFF
J: TRBJ2-2; V: TRBV27; size: -; D: -; DNA: TGTGCCAGCAGTTTATCGTATCTCAGAGGCACCGGGGAGCTGTTTTTT; CDR3: CASSLSYLRGTGELFF